This T cell receptor (beta chain) was captured in a study of identical twins. In TCRdb, the 5' RACE reads were re-called with MiXCR into one record per CDR3 protein. The profile shows under 250,000 distinct CDR3 sequences, approximately 7.8% of them singletons. V shed 2 bases, J shed 0 bases, and the junction held 4 bases outside the gene matches. Germline V CDR1 and CDR2: SGHRS, YFSETQ. This CDR3 region has 15 residues. Another study also made use of these data, one on yellow fever vaccine responses in identical twins.

The chain carries TRBV5-1 and TRBJ1-2; 7 nucleotides align to TRBD1. The specimen sequenced was CD8+ T cells sorted from blood. The sequence came from a woman aged 18-30 years in good health. The CDR3 spells CASSFRDRPNYGYTF. CDR3 DNA: TGCGCCAGCAGCTTCAGGGACAGACCTAACTATGGCTACACCTTC.